The rows below give T cell receptor beta chains drawn from one sample of a study of blood T cell repertoires in COVID-19. Data came from immunoSEQ multiplex PCR; TCRdb stores just in-frame clones and leaves some out. This table has over 200,000 clones, roughly 92% appearing once. What was sequenced was peripheral blood. All receptors come from a man aged 55 to 70 with COVID-19, enrolled during active disease. Each CDR3 is given with its conserved first and last residue. The D gene is left open where the match is weak. Only part of the rows carry a size: once, few, many, or a class if the clone is expanded.

j_call cdr3_length clone_size v_call d_call cdr3_nt cdr3_aa
TRBJ2-7 13 - TRBV7-9 TRBD2 TGTGCCAGACCTAGCGGGGGGATCTACGAGCAGTACTTC CARPSGGIYEQYF
TRBJ2-1 15 - TRBV3-1/TRBV3-2 TRBD2 TGTGCCAGCAGCCAAGATAGCGGGGGTTACAATGAGCAGTTCTTC CASSQDSGGYNEQFF
TRBJ2-3 9 - TRBV5-8 - TGTGCCAGCAGCTTGGCGGGAGATTTT CASSLAGDF
TRBJ2-5 12 - TRBV2 - TGTGCCAGCAGTCAGGGTAGGGAGACCCAGTACTTC CASSQGRETQYF
TRBJ2-7 13 once TRBV5-1 - TGCGCCAGCAGCTCGGCGGGTTCCTACGAGCAGTACTTC CASSSAGSYEQYF
TRBJ1-2 13 - TRBV5-4 - TGTGCCAGCAGCTTTATTGAACGCCGGGGCTACACCTTC CASSFIERRGYTF
TRBJ1-2 13 - TRBV25-1 - TGTGCCAGCAGTGAATCTGCGGGGTATGGCTACACCTTC CASSESAGYGYTF
TRBJ2-7 16 - TRBV5-8 TRBD2 TGTGCCAGCAGCTCAAGACTAGCGGGAAGCTCCTACGAGCAGTACTTC CASSSRLAGSSYEQYF
TRBJ2-1 14 - TRBV2 TRBD2 TGTGCCTCTCGAGCGACTAGCTTTGGTAGTGAGCAGTTCTTC CASRATSFGSEQFF
TRBJ1-5 15 - TRBV2 - TGTGCCAGCAGTTCGCAGGGTATCAGCAATCAGCCCCAGCATTTT CASSSQGISNQPQHF
TRBJ1-6 15 - TRBV5-1 TRBD1 TGCGCCAGCAGCTGGACAGGTCCGGGAGATTCACCCCTCCACTTT CASSWTGPGDSPLHF
TRBJ2-7 13 - TRBV12-3/TRBV12-4 - TGTGCCAGCAGTTTCGAGGAGACCTACGAGCAGTACTTC CASSFEETYEQYF
TRBJ1-1 17 - TRBV19 TRBD1 TGTGCCAGTATTAACCTCCGGACAGGGGGGCCGGAGACTGAAGCTTTCTTT CASINLRTGGPETEAFF
TRBJ2-7 15 once TRBV13 TRBD2 TGTGCCAGCAGCTACGGGGGACTAGCGGGTATCGAGCAGTACTTC CASSYGGLAGIEQYF
TRBJ2-1 15 - TRBV24-1 TRBD2 TGTGCCACCAGTGCCTCGGGAGGTCTTTCCAGTGAGCAGTTCTTC CATSASGGLSSEQFF
TRBJ1-3 15 - TRBV30 - TGTGCCTGGAGTGTTGGACTGATCTCTGGAAACACCATATATTTT CAWSVGLISGNTIYF
TRBJ2-7 15 - TRBV9 TRBD2 TGTGCCAGCAGCGTCTCACCTAGCGGGGAATACGAGCAGTACTTC CASSVSPSGEYEQYF
TRBJ1-1 15 - TRBV7-9 - TGTGCCAGCAGCTTAGACAGGGTGATGAACACTGAAGCTTTCTTT CASSLDRVMNTEAFF
TRBJ2-1 18 - TRBV9 TRBD2 TGTGCCAGCAGCCGAGGGTCCGGGCGGGGGGTCTCCTACAATGAGCAGTTCTTC CASSRGSGRGVSYNEQFF
TRBJ1-2 13 - TRBV4-1 - TGCGCCAGCAGCCAAGAAAACAGTTATGGCTACACCTTC CASSQENSYGYTF
TRBJ2-7 16 - TRBV5-1 TRBD2 TGCGCCAGCAGCTTGCGAGGACTAGCGGGAGTGGGCGAGCAGTACTTC CASSLRGLAGVGEQYF
TRBJ1-3 14 - TRBV30 - TGTGCCTGGAATAGAATAGACAGTGGAAACACCATATATTTT CAWNRIDSGNTIYF
TRBJ2-7 15 - TRBV5-1 TRBD2 TGCGCCAGCAGCTTGAGCGCGGGAGGGCCCGGCGAGCAGTACTTC CASSLSAGGPGEQYF
TRBJ2-1 15 - TRBV2 - TGTGCCAGCAGTGAAGTTAGGAGCTCCTACAATGAGCAGTTCTTC CASSEVRSSYNEQFF
TRBJ2-7 14 - TRBV5-6 - TGTGCCAGCAGCTTGGCTGCAGGGGCCTACGAGCAGTACTTC CASSLAAGAYEQYF
TRBJ2-7 13 few TRBV5-1 - TGCGCCAGCAGCCCTCGCGAGGAGAGCGAGCAGTACTTC CASSPREESEQYF
TRBJ2-1 14 - TRBV27 - TGTGCCAGCAGAGGGGGGGCATCCTACAATGAGCAGTTCTTC CASRGGASYNEQFF
TRBJ1-5 15 - TRBV27 - TGTGCCAGCAGTTTGTCGGGGGTGAGCAATCAGCCCCAGCATTTT CASSLSGVSNQPQHF
TRBJ1-2 15 - TRBV7-9 TRBD1 TGTGCCAGCAGCTTATGGCCGACAGGGCGCTATGGCTACACCTTC CASSLWPTGRYGYTF
TRBJ2-7 14 - TRBV28 TRBD1 TGTGCCAGCAGTCCATCCGGGACAGGGAGGGAGCAGTACTTC CASSPSGTGREQYF
TRBJ2-2 12 - TRBV29-1 - TGCAGCGTTGCCTGGAACACCGGGGAGCTGTTTTTT CSVAWNTGELFF
TRBJ1-4 15 - TRBV4-3 TRBD1 TGCGCCAGCGGCCTGGGACAGGGGATTAATGAAAAACTGTTTTTT CASGLGQGINEKLFF
TRBJ2-1 14 once TRBV6-6 - TGTGCCAGCAGTTACTCGGGGGCACCAAATGAGCAGTTCTTC CASSYSGAPNEQFF
TRBJ2-2 17 - TRBV4-3 TRBD2 TGCGCCAGCAGCCAAGAGGGCGCGGGAGGGGGGACCGGGGAGCTGTTTTTT CASSQEGAGGGTGELFF
TRBJ1-2 16 - TRBV10-3 TRBD1 TGTGCCATCAGTGAGTCGTGGACAGGCTCTAGGTATGGCTACACCTTC CAISESWTGSRYGYTF
TRBJ1-5 17 - TRBV10-1 TRBD1 TGCGCCAGCAGTGATAACCGGGACAGGGGTGGCAATCAGCCCCAGCATTTT CASSDNRDRGGNQPQHF
TRBJ1-4 15 - TRBV6-5 TRBD1 TGTGCCAGCAGTTACTCTCGGGACAGCAATGAAAAACTGTTTTTT CASSYSRDSNEKLFF
TRBJ2-1 15 - TRBV5-1 TRBD2 TGCGCCAGCAGCGCGGGACTAGCGGGGGCCAGGGAGCAGTTCTTC CASSAGLAGAREQFF
TRBJ2-7 15 - TRBV7-2 - TGTGCCAGCAGCCCAATCAGCGGGTTACCATACGAGCAGTACTTC CASSPISGLPYEQYF
TRBJ2-7 12 - TRBV30 TRBD1 TGTGCCTCGGGACAGCCAGACTACGAGCAGTACTTC CASGQPDYEQYF
TRBJ2-3 14 - TRBV6-6 TRBD1 TGTGCCAGCAGCCCCGGACAGGGAACAGATACGCAGTATTTT CASSPGQGTDTQYF
TRBJ2-7 15 - TRBV9 - TGTGCCAGCAGCGTAGGGGGCGTCCAAAACTACGAGCAGTACTTC CASSVGGVQNYEQYF
TRBJ1-2 14 - TRBV4-2 - TGTGCCAGCAGCCAAGATCAGGGTGGGTCTGGCTACACCTTC CASSQDQGGSGYTF
TRBJ1-1 17 - TRBV2 - TGTGCCAGCAGTGGGGGCGGGACGGTATTATCAGACACTGAAGCTTTCTTT CASSGGGTVLSDTEAFF
TRBJ1-1 13 - TRBV3-1/TRBV3-2 - TGTGCCAGCAGCCACCGAGGGAACACTGAAGCTTTCTTT CASSHRGNTEAFF
TRBJ1-2 13 - TRBV5-8 - TGTGCCAGCAGCTTGAAGTGGGGGCATGGCTACACCTTC CASSLKWGHGYTF
TRBJ2-7 15 - TRBV18 TRBD2 TGTGCCAGCTCACCACCGAGCGGGAGGGGCTACGAGCAGTACTTC CASSPPSGRGYEQYF
TRBJ1-2 15 once TRBV29-1 - TGCAGCGCAGAAACAGGGATCCCTCCTAACTATGGCTACACCTTC CSAETGIPPNYGYTF
TRBJ2-7 11 few TRBV20-1 - TGCAGTGTCGGGACTCGCAGGGAGCAGTACTTC CSVGTRREQYF
TRBJ1-6 15 - TRBV7-8 TRBD1 TGTGCCAGCAGCACCCGGCAGGGGGCAAATTCACCCCTCCACTTT CASSTRQGANSPLHF
TRBJ2-7 13 - TRBV27 - TGTGCCAGCAGTTTAAGGGGCGCCCTCGAGCAGTACTTC CASSLRGALEQYF
TRBJ1-2 13 - TRBV12-3/TRBV12-4 - TGTGCCAGCAGTTTAAGGACAGAAAATGGCTACACCTTC CASSLRTENGYTF
TRBJ1-4 13 - TRBV7-9 - TGTGCCAGCAGCCCGACGACAGGTGAAAAACTGTTTTTT CASSPTTGEKLFF
TRBJ2-3 15 - TRBV5-1 - TGCGCCAGCAGCTTGGAGCCGGTGAGCACAGATACGCAGTATTTT CASSLEPVSTDTQYF
TRBJ1-2 14 - TRBV2 TRBD1 TGTGCCAGCAATATCCGACAGGGCTTCTATGGCTACACCTTC CASNIRQGFYGYTF
TRBJ2-6 16 - TRBV5-1 - TGCGCCAGCAGCTTACACAGGAGCCCTGGGGCCAACGTCCTGACTTTC CASSLHRSPGANVLTF
TRBJ1-2 15 - TRBV28 TRBD1 TGTGCCAGCAGTTTTTTTACAGGGGGCGGCTATGGCTACACCTTC CASSFFTGGGYGYTF
TRBJ2-7 13 - TRBV10-3 - TGTGCCATCAGTGAGAGGGGAATGAACGAGCAGTACTTC CAISERGMNEQYF
TRBJ1-5 14 - TRBV6-5 TRBD1 TGTGCCAGCAGACCCGGGACAGCAAATCAGCCCCAGCATTTT CASRPGTANQPQHF